The rows below give T cell receptor beta chains drawn from one sample of a study of early T cells in non-severe SARS-CoV-2 infection. Each CDR3 protein is one row after TCRdb ran MiXCR on the 5' RACE reads. The data hold 56,000 or so distinct CDR3 sequences, with 8.2% observed a single time. Sequencing was done on a sample of whole blood. The source is an adult who was a healthcare worker with PCR-confirmed SARS-CoV-2 infection or an uninfected control (not recorded which). Both conserved end residues are part of each CDR3. The D gene is left open where the match is weak. Size is omitted from some rows. Given values are once, few, many or a class for expanded clones.

j_call | clone_size | d_call | v_call | cdr3_aa
TRBJ2-2 | . | . | TRBV29-1 | CSVVLRGTGELFF
TRBJ2-1 | . | TRBD2 | TRBV11-3 | CASSPGTSGRNEQFF
TRBJ2-7 | . | . | TRBV5-6 | CASSPDTSSYEQYF
TRBJ1-2 | medium-sized | . | TRBV19 | CASSVRGRDYGYTF
TRBJ2-3 | few | . | TRBV28 | CASSGSRRNTDTQYF
TRBJ2-2 | medium-sized | . | TRBV20-1 | CSARDVMTGELFF
TRBJ1-1 | . | . | TRBV21-1 | CASSDRVTSRGAFF
TRBJ2-7 | many | . | TRBV6-4 | CANRFHEQYF
TRBJ1-1 | . | . | TRBV12-3/TRBV12-4 | CASSFRGEAFF
TRBJ1-2 | . | TRBD1 | TRBV4-1 | CASSQESQGTHGYTF
TRBJ2-1 | . | . | TRBV5-1 | CASRHRDNLYYNEQFF
TRBJ1-1 | few | . | TRBV7-2 | CASSSRQADTEAFF
TRBJ2-3 | few | TRBD2 | TRBV7-9 | CASNLLAGGRDTQYF
TRBJ2-7 | many | . | TRBV23-1 | CASSRTGTLSYEQYF
TRBJ1-1 | . | . | TRBV6-6 | CASSYRRNTEAFF
TRBJ2-3 | once | TRBD1 | TRBV28 | CASSLSDRGDTQYF
TRBJ1-3 | many | . | TRBV15 | CATRAGYSGNTIYF
TRBJ2-1 | few | TRBD1 | TRBV5-1 | CASSSGQGIYNEQFF
TRBJ2-1 | many | . | TRBV19 | CASSIGMAINEQFF
TRBJ2-7 | . | . | TRBV21-1 | CASSKRAPVSSYEQYF
TRBJ2-7 | few | TRBD2 | TRBV20-1 | CSAKNRDYSNLYEQYF
TRBJ2-2 | many | . | TRBV10-3 | CAISDSTGELFF
TRBJ2-5 | few | TRBD1 | TRBV20-1 | CSLRRDRDGKETQYF
TRBJ1-1 | many | TRBD1 | TRBV12-3/TRBV12-4 | CASSVQGASEAFF
TRBJ2-1 | . | . | TRBV11-1 | CASSFGGDTGPYNEQFF
TRBJ2-4 | few | . | TRBV4-1 | CASSQVLAKNIQYF
TRBJ2-3 | . | . | TRBV28 | CASSLPADTQYF
TRBJ2-1 | few | TRBD1 | TRBV20-1 | CSASPPGQGESRGEFF
TRBJ2-2 | . | TRBD2 | TRBV6-1 | CASRATSAITGELFF
TRBJ2-3 | . | . | TRBV9 | CASSPGQLTDTQYF
TRBJ1-6 | many | TRBD1 | TRBV6-6 | CASSRGQASSYNSPLHF
TRBJ2-3 | . | . | TRBV11-2 | CASSIKGLRMDTQYF
TRBJ2-1 | . | TRBD2 | TRBV5-1 | CASSLAAGGPGVEQFF
TRBJ1-1 | few | . | TRBV16 | CASSRDTGIEAFF
TRBJ2-5 | many | . | TRBV7-6 | CASSQIADMVETQYF
TRBJ1-5 | . | . | TRBV12-3/TRBV12-4 | CASSLGGSGHQPQHF
TRBJ2-7 | many | . | TRBV13 | CASSGLASSRNEQYF
TRBJ2-4 | . | TRBD2 | TRBV20-1 | CSAFLAENIQYF
TRBJ2-1 | few | . | TRBV20-1 | CSASGGSYNEQFF
TRBJ2-4 | . | . | TRBV11-2 | CASSSLSGGPGIQYF
TRBJ2-1 | . | TRBD2 | TRBV29-1 | CSVEHSGKGSYNEQFF
TRBJ1-6 | . | . | TRBV5-4 | CASSRLGAGSPLHF
TRBJ2-3 | . | . | TRBV4-1 | CASSQGLHTQYF
TRBJ2-5 | many | . | TRBV11-2 | CASSLASGVQETQYF
TRBJ2-1 | many | . | TRBV9 | CASSSRDSDEQFF
TRBJ1-6 | few | . | TRBV28 | CASGEQTAGHSPLHF
TRBJ2-3 | many | TRBD2 | TRBV12-3/TRBV12-4 | CASRVLAGGLDTQYF
TRBJ2-1 | few | . | TRBV2 | CATILRNEQFF
TRBJ1-1 | . | . | TRBV14 | CASSQGRTEAFF
TRBJ1-5 | many | . | TRBV4-1 | CASSQDSLNWQKQPQHF
TRBJ2-2 | few | TRBD1 | TRBV28 | CASRTGGFTGELFF
TRBJ1-5 | . | . | TRBV6-1 | CASSERDGTGNQPQHF
TRBJ2-7 | many | . | TRBV12-3/TRBV12-4 | CASSRGSPYEQYF
TRBJ2-7 | . | . | TRBV6-5 | CASRGKSSYEQYF
TRBJ1-2 | many | TRBD1 | TRBV7-2 | CASSLGTTGEGYTF
TRBJ2-7 | many | TRBD2 | TRBV6-6 | CASSYLQGGSEQYF
TRBJ2-1 | many | TRBD2 | TRBV2 | CASRSTSGSYNEQFF